This T cell receptor (beta chain) was observed in a study of blood T cell repertoires in COVID-19. This table comes from immunoSEQ multiplex PCR, and its TCRdb copy is limited to in-frame clones, with some not included. The repertoire holds roughly 200,000 clones, with around 87% as singletons. Trimming stripped 3 bases from V and 0 bases from J, with 13 bases between. The CDR3 has 16 residues. Germline loops: CDR1 SGDLS, CDR2 YYNGEE. The chain employs TRBV9 and TRBJ1-3; D is possibly TRBD1 (6 bases). The material sequenced was peripheral blood. The source is a man in his sixties who had recovered from COVID-19. The CDR3 DNA sequence: TGTGCCAGCAGCGGGGCCGGGACAAACTCTGGAAACACCATATATTTT. Amino acids: CASSGAGTNSGNTIYF.